This T cell receptor beta chain was profiled in a study of breast tumors, draining lymph nodes, adjacent tissues. In TCRdb, the multiplex PCR reads were re-called with MiXCR into one record per CDR3 protein. The sample lists about 130,000 distinct CDR3 sequences; 20% were seen once. V shed 3 bases and J shed 3 bases, with 9 bases lying between them. CDR3 size: 12 residues. Germline loops: CDR1 GTSNPN, CDR2 SVGIG (reference sequence). This clonotype has ten or more counts. Samples came from axillary lymph nodes draining the breast cancer. Sequencing was carried out using axillary lymph node tissue. This receptor was obtained from a female donor with breast cancer. Some clones in this sample may be carry-over from other donors' samples. The V gene is TRBV30, the J gene TRBJ2-7; unclear D gene. CDR3 amino acids: CAWRTGRYEQYF. CDR3 in DNA: TGTGCCTGGAGGACCGGGCGCTACGAGCAGTACTTC. Combining the CDR3 with reference TRBV30 and TRBJ2-7 gives the whole variable domain SQTIHQWPATLVQPVGSPLSLECTVEGTSNPNLYWYRQAAGRGLQLLFYSVGIGQISSEVPQNLSASRPQDRQFILSSKKLLLSDSGFYLCAWRTGRYEQYFGPGTRLTVT.